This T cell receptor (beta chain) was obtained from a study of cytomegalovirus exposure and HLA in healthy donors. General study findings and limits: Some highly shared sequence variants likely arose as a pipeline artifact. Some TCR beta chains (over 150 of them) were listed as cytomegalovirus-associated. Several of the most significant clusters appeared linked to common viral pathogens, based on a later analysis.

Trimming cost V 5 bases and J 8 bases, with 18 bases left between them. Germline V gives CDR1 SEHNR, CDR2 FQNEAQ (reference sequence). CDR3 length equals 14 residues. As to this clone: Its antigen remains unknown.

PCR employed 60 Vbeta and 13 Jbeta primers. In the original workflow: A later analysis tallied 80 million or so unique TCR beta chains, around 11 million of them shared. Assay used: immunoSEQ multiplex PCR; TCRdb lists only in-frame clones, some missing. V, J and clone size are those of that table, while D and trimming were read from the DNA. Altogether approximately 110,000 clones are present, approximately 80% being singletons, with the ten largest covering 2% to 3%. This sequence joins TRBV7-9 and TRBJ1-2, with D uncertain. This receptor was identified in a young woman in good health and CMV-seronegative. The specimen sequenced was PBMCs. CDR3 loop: CASSLKEGGAGYTF. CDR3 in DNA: TGTGCCAGCAGCCTCAAAGAGGGCGGTGCGGGCTACACCTTC.